The 22 T cell receptor beta chains below were found in one sample sequenced in a study of T-cell memory formation after mild COVID-19. Each CDR3 protein gets one entry after TCRdb re-called the 5' RACE reads with MiXCR. The table lists approximately 230,000 distinct CDR3 sequences, 15% to 20% of them singletons. Material: PBMCs or a T cell subset sorted from them (not recorded which). The origin of the receptors is a man aged 18 to 29 who had mild COVID-19 (a few samples of this study predate the infection). Cell type and time point are not known.

This clonotype appeared many times. This chain links TRBV5-1 with TRBJ2-5; 11 nucleotides match TRBD2. There are 17 residues in the CDR3. V trimming: 4 bases; J trimming: 2 bases; junction bases outside the gene matches: 10. Germline assignment: CDR1 SGHRS and CDR2 YFSETQ. The CDR3 sequence: CASSLGTSGKSQETQYF. The CDR3 coding sequence is TGCGCCAGCAGCCTCGGGACTAGCGGAAAGTCACAAGAGACCCAGTACTTC.

V usage is TRBV5-1 and J usage is TRBJ1-1, with TRBD1 as a possible D gene (5 bases). Germline loops: CDR1 SGHRS, CDR2 YFSETQ. The CDR3 has 15 residues. Trimming took off 0 bases at V and 1 base at J, with 10 bases between the two ends. CDR3 DNA: TGCGCCAGCAGCTTGGCCGTGGGGCAGAACACTGAAGCTTTCTTT. Residues: CASSLAVGQNTEAFF.

This clonotype has a handful of counts. V usage is TRBV20-1 and J usage is TRBJ1-6; D not certain. CDR3 length: 14 residues. CDR1 and CDR2 (germline): DFQATT, SNEGSKA (reference sequence). Deletions cut 1 base from V and 9 bases from J, with 13 bases between. This chain's CDR3 is CSARGGGGRSPLHF. The CDR3 nucleotides are TGCAGTGCTAGAGGGGGTGGTGGTCGTTCACCCCTCCACTTT.

The V call is TRBV5-1, the J call TRBJ2-3; D is unresolved. From germline, CDR1 is SGHRS and CDR2 YFSETQ. This CDR3 has 16 amino acids. The germline V and J ends were trimmed by 3 bases and 2 bases, with 16 bases remaining between them. CDR3 amino acids: CASSSGTNSVTDTQYF. The DNA of the CDR3 is TGCGCCAGCAGCTCAGGAACCAACTCTGTCACAGATACGCAGTATTTT.

The chain joins TRBV4-3 to TRBJ1-1; weak D call: TRBD1 (5 bases). The CDR3 is 15 amino acids. Germline assignment: CDR1 LGHNA and CDR2 YSLEER. V gave up 0 bases and J gave up 1 base, with 9 bases separating them. The CDR3 loop is CASSQDPGGNTEAFF. Here the CDR3 DNA reads TGCGCCAGCAGCCAAGACCCGGGGGGGAACACTGAAGCTTTCTTT.

This clonotype was detected ten times or more. The genes are TRBV5-1 and TRBJ1-1, with D maybe TRBD1 (5 bases). The V gene's germline CDR1 is SGHRS and CDR2 YFSETQ. Trimming shortened V by 4 bases and J by 1 base, and 14 bases separated the two germline ends. The CDR3 is made up of 15 amino acids. The CDR3 here is CASSLAGMANTEAFF. The DNA for the CDR3 is TGCGCCAGCAGCCTTGCAGGGATGGCGAACACTGAAGCTTTCTTT. Based on the CDR3 plus reference TRBV5-1 and TRBJ1-1, the full variable domain is KAGVTQTPRYLIKTRGQQVTLSCSPISGHRSVSWYQQTPGQGLQFLFEYFSETQRNKGNFPGRFSGRQFSNSRSEMNVSTLELGDSALYLCASSLAGMANTEAFFGQGTRLTVV.

V gene TRBV29-1 combines with J gene TRBJ1-1, with 8 nucleotides matching TRBD1. This CDR3 is 11 amino acids long. V shed 7 bases, J shed 3 bases, and the junction held 1 base outside the gene matches. Germline V gene lookup returns CDR1 SQVTM and CDR2 ANQGSEA. The CDR3: CSADRDTEAFF. DNA for the CDR3: TGCAGCGCGGACAGGGACACTGAAGCTTTCTTT. Filled out from reference TRBV29-1 and TRBJ1-1, the complete variable domain reads SAVISQKPSRDICQRGTSLTIQCQVDSQVTMMFWYRQQPGQSLTLIATANQGSEATYESGFVIDKFPISRPNLTFSTLTVSNMSPEDSSIYLCSADRDTEAFFGQGTRLTVV.

The chain joins TRBV7-2 to TRBJ2-1; D unclear. CDR1 SGHTA and CDR2 FQGNSA come from the germline V gene. The CDR3 length is 13 residues. Trimming removed 4 bases at V and 4 bases at J, with 8 bases between. The CDR3 DNA follows: TGTGCCAGCAGCTCCGGATCTTACAATGAGCAGTTCTTC. Translation: CASSSGSYNEQFF.

This clonotype was seen more than once but under ten times. This chain joins TRBV7-2 and TRBJ2-2; 9 bases agree with TRBD1. This CDR3 spans 14 amino acids. The germline CDR1 and CDR2 sequences are SGHTA and FQGNSA. The V and J ends lost 3 bases and 11 bases, in that order; junction bases with no gene match: 7. Written as DNA, the CDR3 is TGTGCCAGCAGCTTTAACAGGGGGCCGGGAGAGCTGTTTTTT. Translated, it gives CASSFNRGPGELFF.

This clonotype was counted between two and nine times. The rearrangement joins TRBV7-8 to TRBJ2-3; D perhaps matches TRBD2 (6 bases). Per the germline V gene, CDR1 is SGHVS and CDR2 is FQNEAQ. Trimming stripped 6 bases from V and 2 bases from J, with 12 bases between. The CDR3 contains 14 residues. The CDR3 DNA sequence: TGTGCCAGCAGACCGGGACTCCCCACAGATACGCAGTATTTT. Protein: CASRPGLPTDTQYF.

The chain is built from TRBV7-2 and TRBJ1-5; TRBD1 matches at 9 bases. Germline V lookup: CDR1 SGHTA, CDR2 FQGNSA. After removal of 5 bases from V and 7 bases from J, the junction contained 6 bases not matched to a gene. The CDR3 spans 14 residues. CDR3 residues: CASSPDRGAQPQHF. CDR3 DNA: TGTGCCAGCAGCCCTGACAGGGGGGCACAGCCCCAGCATTTT.

The chain uses TRBV7-2 and TRBJ2-5, with 11 bases identical to TRBD2. Looked up from germline, CDR1 is SGHTA and CDR2 is FQGNSA. V lost 5 bases, J lost 7 bases, and 9 bases stayed unmatched. The CDR3 runs to 15 residues. The CDR3 sequence: CASSIWTSGLRTQYF. In DNA form, the CDR3 reads TGTGCCAGCAGCATTTGGACTAGCGGGTTACGGACCCAGTACTTC.

This chain links TRBV4-3 with TRBJ1-5; D is ambiguous. The V gene's germline CDR1 is LGHNA and CDR2 YSLEER. The CDR3 length is 13 residues. Trimming shortened V by 0 bases and J by 7 bases, and 7 bases separated the two germline ends. Here the CDR3 DNA reads TGCGCCAGCAGCCAAGATCTGGAGCAGCCCCAGCATTTT. Protein: CASSQDLEQPQHF.

This chain links TRBV29-1 with TRBJ2-1, with D unresolved. This CDR3 is 14 amino acids long. V lost 1 base to trimming and J lost 0 bases, with 7 bases between them. CDR1 is SQVTM and CDR2 is ANQGSEA in the germline V gene. For the CDR3, the DNA is TGCAGCGTTGAAGGGCCAAGCTCCTACAATGAGCAGTTCTTC. It specifies CSVEGPSSYNEQFF.

The sample holds many counts of this clonotype. CDR3 amino acids: CASSAWDRVNEQYF. CDR3 sequence (DNA): TGTGCCAGCAGCGCATGGGACAGGGTGAACGAGCAGTACTTC. The chain uses TRBV3-1 and TRBJ2-7, with 9 nucleotides matching TRBD1. This CDR3 contains 14 residues. V was clipped by 5 bases and J by 5 bases; unmatched bases: 7. CDR1 LGHDT and CDR2 YNNKEL come from the germline V gene (reference sequence).

This clonotype was picked up a small number of times. J is TRBJ2-7 and V is TRBV10-3; D is unclear. Germline V CDR1 and CDR2: ENHRY, SYGVKD. This CDR3 has 12 residues. The ends were cut back, 3 bases at V and 4 bases at J, with 7 bases in the middle. CDR3 sequence (DNA): TGTGCCATCAGTGACAGCCGATACGAGCAGTACGTC. Protein product: CAISDSRYEQYV.

This clonotype was seen a handful of times. J is TRBJ1-3 and V is TRBV5-5; D is undetermined. The CDR3 is made up of 13 amino acids. Germline assignment: CDR1 SGHKS and CDR2 YYEKEE (reference sequence). V lost 1 base and J lost 7, with 9 bases in between. CDR3 region: CASSLTAANTIYF. The CDR3 nucleotides read TGTGCCAGCAGCTTGACAGCGGCTAACACCATATATTTT.

This clonotype was counted only a few times. CDR3 sequence reads: CASSSGLAGLTYEQYF. CDR3 coding DNA: TGTGCCAGCAGTTCTGGACTAGCGGGGCTCACCTACGAGCAGTACTTC. The rearrangement uses TRBV12-3 or TRBV12-4 and TRBJ2-7; 12 positions agree with TRBD2. V lost 4 bases and J lost 2; bases outside the gene matches: 6. CDR3 length: 16 amino acids.

This clonotype was observed a few times. CDR3 amino acids: CASSSYEREKLFF. In DNA, the CDR3 is TGCGCCAGCAGCTCCTATGAGAGGGAAAAACTGTTTTTT. The chain combines TRBV5-1 with TRBJ1-4, with D unclear. The germline V gene has CDR1 SGHRS and CDR2 YFSETQ. This CDR3 contains 13 residues. With 3 bases removed from V and 8 bases from J, the gap between germline ends came to 11 bases.

The V call is TRBV18, the J call TRBJ2-6; 7 nucleotides agree with TRBD1. This CDR3 contains 16 residues. V lost 1 base to trimming and J lost 4 bases; unmatched junction nucleotides: 4. Per the germline V gene, CDR1 is KGHSH and CDR2 is LQKENI. CDR3 sequence: CASSPLQGQGANVLTF. In DNA form, the CDR3 reads TGTGCCAGCTCACCACTACAGGGGCAGGGGGCCAACGTCCTGACTTTC.

V and J are TRBV2 and TRBJ1-4, with 8 bases fitting TRBD1. This CDR3 has 14 amino acids. Germline lookup yields CDR1 SNHLY and CDR2 FYNNEI. V lost 7 bases to trimming and J lost 4 bases; unmatched junction nucleotides: 5. The CDR3 nucleotides read TGTGCCAGCACCCTGGACAGGGATAATGAAAAACTGTTTTTT. Translated, it gives CASTLDRDNEKLFF.

The rearrangement uses TRBV2 and TRBJ1-5, with D perhaps matching TRBD1 (6 bases). The CDR3 runs 13 residues. From germline, CDR1 is SNHLY and CDR2 FYNNEI. Trimming left V 7 bases short and J 7 bases short, with 14 bases between. This chain's CDR3 is CASTPGVGQPQHF. The CDR3 DNA sequence: TGTGCCAGCACTCCAGGGGTCGGACAGCCCCAGCATTTT.